The next 2 T cell receptor beta chains were all read from a single sample in a study of spatial heterogeneity in lung cancer. Described time point: sample taken at primary tumor resection. Material for sequencing was whole RNA from tumor, nontumor lung or frozen PBMC, left unsorted. TCRdb reanalysed the 5' RACE reads using MiXCR and keeps one entry per CDR3 protein. The table lists some 100,000 distinct CDR3 sequences, around 12% of them singletons. This specimen was PBMCs, taken at surgery. Receptors were obtained from a male donor with early-stage non-small cell lung cancer.

In its sample, this clonotype was seen a few times. V usage is TRBV7-2 and J usage is TRBJ1-1, with D unclear. V was cut by 5 bases and J by 4 bases, with 14 bases left in between. This CDR3 region has 14 residues. In germline, CDR1 is SGHTA, CDR2 FQGNSA. As DNA, the CDR3 is TGTGCCAGCAGCCCGACCGTAGTGGGCACTGAAGCTTTCTTT. The encoded protein is CASSPTVVGTEAFF.

This clonotype has a count of ten or more. The genes are TRBV24-1 and TRBJ2-7, with D unresolved. The V and J ends lost 2 bases and 2 bases respectively, with 0 bases between them. The CDR3 has 11 amino acids. Germline CDR1 reads KGHDR; CDR2 reads SFDVKD. DNA for the CDR3: TGTGCCACCAGTGATTCCTACGAGCAGTACTTC. Protein product: CATSDSYEQYF.